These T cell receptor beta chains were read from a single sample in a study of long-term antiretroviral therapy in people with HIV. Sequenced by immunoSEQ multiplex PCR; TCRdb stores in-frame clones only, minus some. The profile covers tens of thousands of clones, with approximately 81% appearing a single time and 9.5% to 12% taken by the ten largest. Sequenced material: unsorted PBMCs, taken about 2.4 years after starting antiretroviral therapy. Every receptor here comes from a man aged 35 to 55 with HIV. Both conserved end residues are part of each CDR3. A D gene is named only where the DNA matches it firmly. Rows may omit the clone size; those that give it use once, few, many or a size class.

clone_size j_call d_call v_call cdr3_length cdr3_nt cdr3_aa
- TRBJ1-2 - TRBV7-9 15 TGTGCCAGCAGCTTATTGGTGGGGTTTGATTATGGCTACACCTTC CASSLLVGFDYGYTF
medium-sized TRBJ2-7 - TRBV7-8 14 TGTGCCAGCAGCTCAGGGACTTGGGCTTACGAGCAGTACTTC CASSSGTWAYEQYF
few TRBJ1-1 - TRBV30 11 TGTGCCTGGATCGGCCACACTGAAGCTTTCTTT CAWIGHTEAFF
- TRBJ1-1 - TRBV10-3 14 TGTGCCATCGGAGCGGGACAATTGAACACTGAAGCTTTCTTT CAIGAGQLNTEAFF
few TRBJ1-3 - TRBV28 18 TGTGCCAGCAGTTTCAACCCCGAAGACGGATACTCTGGAAACACCATATATTTT CASSFNPEDGYSGNTIYF
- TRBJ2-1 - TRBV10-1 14 TGCGCCAGCAGCCGGAACCGATGGTACAATGAGCAGTTCTTC CASSRNRWYNEQFF
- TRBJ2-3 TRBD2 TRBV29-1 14 TGCAGCGGGACTAGCGGGAGTTCTGCAGATACGCAGTATTTT CSGTSGSSADTQYF
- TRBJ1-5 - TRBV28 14 TGTGCCAGCAGTTCGTCCGGCCCCAATCAGCCCCAGCATTTT CASSSSGPNQPQHF
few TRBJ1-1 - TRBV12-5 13 TGTGCTAGTGGTTTGCAGGGAAGGCCTGAAGCTTTCTTT CASGLQGRPEAFF
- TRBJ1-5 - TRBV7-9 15 TGTGCCAGCAGCTCGCCCGAGAGCCCTAATCAGCCCCAGCATTTT CASSSPESPNQPQHF
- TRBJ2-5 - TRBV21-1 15 TGTGCCAGCAGCAAAAGTCAGGAAGAGAGAGAGACCCAGTACTTC CASSKSQEERETQYF
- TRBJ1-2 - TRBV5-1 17 TGCGCCAGCAGCTTCAATCCTGGGAGTGGGTCTAACTATGGCTACACCTTC CASSFNPGSGSNYGYTF
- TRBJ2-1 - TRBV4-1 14 TGCGCCAGCAGCCAAGATCAGGCGGTTCAGGAGCAGTTCTTC CASSQDQAVQEQFF
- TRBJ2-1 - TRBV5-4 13 TGTGCCAGCAGCTTCGGACTCTTCCCAGAGCAGTTCTTC CASSFGLFPEQFF
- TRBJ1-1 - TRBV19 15 TGTGCCAGTAGTATTCTCGAGGGGTCGATATCTGGGGCTTTCTTT CASSILEGSISGAFF
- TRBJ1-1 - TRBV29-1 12 TGCAGCGTGGCGGGGCCGAACACTGAAGCTTTCTTT CSVAGPNTEAFF
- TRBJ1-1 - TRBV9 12 TGTGCCAGCAGCGTACTGAACACTGAAGCTTTCTTT CASSVLNTEAFF
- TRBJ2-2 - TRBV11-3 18 TGTGCCAGCAGCCATGGTGGGGGGAGCGGACCGAACACCGGGGAGCTGTTTTTT CASSHGGGSGPNTGELFF
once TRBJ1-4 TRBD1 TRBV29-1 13 TGCAGCGCCTACAGGGGAGCTAATGAAAAACTGTTTTTT CSAYRGANEKLFF
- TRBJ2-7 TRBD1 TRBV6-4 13 TGTGCCAGCAGTGTACAGGGGGGCTACGAGCAGTACTTC CASSVQGGYEQYF